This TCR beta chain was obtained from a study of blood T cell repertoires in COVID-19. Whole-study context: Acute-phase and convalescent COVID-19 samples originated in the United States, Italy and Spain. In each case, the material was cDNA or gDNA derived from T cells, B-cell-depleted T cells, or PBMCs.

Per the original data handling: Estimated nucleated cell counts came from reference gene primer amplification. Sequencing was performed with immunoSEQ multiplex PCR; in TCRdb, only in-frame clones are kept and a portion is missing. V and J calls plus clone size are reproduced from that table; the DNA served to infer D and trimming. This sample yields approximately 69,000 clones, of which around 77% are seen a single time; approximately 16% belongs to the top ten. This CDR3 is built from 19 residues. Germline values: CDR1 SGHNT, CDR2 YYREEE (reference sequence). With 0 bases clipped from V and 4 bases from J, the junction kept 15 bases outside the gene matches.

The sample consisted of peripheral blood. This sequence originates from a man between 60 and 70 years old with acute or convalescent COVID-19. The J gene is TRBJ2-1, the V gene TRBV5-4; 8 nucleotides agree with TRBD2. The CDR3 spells CASSLDLGQAGALYNEQFF. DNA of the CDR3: TGTGCCAGCAGCTTGGACCTAGGTCAAGCGGGGGCGCTTTACAATGAGCAGTTCTTC.